Below are 23 T cell receptor beta chains sequenced from a single sample in a study of T cells in Graves' hyperthyroidism and ophthalmopathy. Researchers took RNA transcripts and amplified the TCR beta CDR3 regions from them. TCR CDR3 underwent first-round RT-PCR with the HTBI primer set. TCRdb re-called the multiplex PCR reads with MiXCR, one entry per CDR3 protein. The data hold around 500,000 distinct CDR3 sequences, with about 16% observed a single time. Sequenced input: blood. The receptors shown here come from a woman in her twenties or thirties with Graves' ophthalmopathy.

The rearrangement joins TRBV10-3 to TRBJ1-4; D possibly corresponds to TRBD1 (6 bases). The germline gives CDR1 ENHRY, CDR2 SYGVKD. V was clipped by 4 bases and J by 8 bases, with 14 bases between them. This CDR3 has 14 residues. The CDR3 here is CAISGGPTGEKLFF. CDR3 nucleotide sequence: TGTGCCATCAGTGGGGGGCCGACCGGGGAAAAACTGTTTTTT.

This clonotype was observed many times. The rearrangement joins TRBV11-2 to TRBJ1-1; D remains unclear. The germline gives CDR1 SGHAT, CDR2 FQNNGV. The CDR3 length is 17 residues. Trimming left V 1 base short and J 4 bases short, with 19 bases between. CDR3 nucleotide sequence: TGTGCCAGCAGCTTAGGGGTGGGAACCCTACAGTTCACTGAAGCTTTCTTT. This codes for CASSLGVGTLQFTEAFF.

The sample holds many counts of this clonotype. The chain recombines TRBV7-3 with TRBJ2-7; maybe TRBD2 (6 bases). This CDR3 has 13 residues. Looked up from germline, CDR1 is SGHTA and CDR2 is FQGTGA. V lost 5 bases and J lost 2, with 10 bases in between. CDR3 protein: CASSPAGTYEQYF. CDR3 coding DNA: TGTGCCAGCAGCCCGGCGGGGACCTACGAGCAGTACTTC.

In this sample, this clonotype turned up a few times. The gene calls are TRBV10-3 and TRBJ1-2; no definite D call. Germline lookup yields CDR1 ENHRY and CDR2 SYGVKD. The ends were cut back, 0 bases at V and 7 bases at J, with 9 bases in the middle. This CDR3 is built from 13 residues. CDR3: CAISESERIGYTF. The CDR3 region has the DNA TGTGCCATCAGTGAGTCGGAGCGAATTGGCTACACCTTC.

This sequence joins TRBV3-2 and TRBJ2-2; TRBD1 is the table's D call and was not checked against the DNA. TRBV3-2 is described as a pseudogene. The CDR3 consists of 17 residues. The CDR3 is CASSQDGQGPNTGELFF. In DNA, the CDR3 is TGTGCCAGCAGCCAAGACGGCCAGGGACCTAACACCGGGGAGCTGTTTTTT.

This clonotype was observed a handful of times. V is TRBV20-1 and J is TRBJ2-3, with D perhaps matching TRBD2 (6 bases). Trimming took 3 bases from V and 6 from J, leaving 13 bases between them. CDR3 size: 13 residues. Germline lookup yields CDR1 DFQATT and CDR2 SNEGSKA (reference sequence). The CDR3 bases are TGCAGTGCTAGCGCCACGGGAGCGGATACGCAGTATTTT. It is translated as CSASATGADTQYF.

In its sample, this clonotype was seen many times. CDR3 sequence: CASSTQGAGNTEAFF. CDR3 in DNA: TGTGCCAGCAGTACTCAGGGGGCGGGGAACACTGAAGCTTTCTTT. This sequence joins TRBV28 and TRBJ1-1; TRBD1 matches 8 bases. Per germline, CDR1 MDHEN and CDR2 SYDVKM. CDR3 length: 15 amino acids. Losses at the gene ends were 5 bases for V and 1 base for J; bases not matched to a gene: 6.

This sequence joins TRBV20-1 and TRBJ2-3; 7 positions agree with TRBD2. J lost 3 bases, V lost 5 bases, and 8 bases had no gene match. The CDR3 runs 14 residues. Germline V gives CDR1 DFQATT, CDR2 SNEGSKA (reference sequence). In DNA form, the CDR3 reads TGCAGTGCTTTATATCTGGGAGGGACAGATACGCAGTATTTT. Translated: CSALYLGGTDTQYF.

This clonotype showed up many times. CDR3 DNA: TGTGCCAGCAGCCAAGGGGACGGAGGGTACGAGCAGTACTTC. Its protein product is CASSQGDGGYEQYF. The J gene is TRBJ2-7, the V gene TRBV7-2, with D possibly being TRBD2 (6 bases). Germline V gene lookup returns CDR1 SGHTA and CDR2 FQGNSA. The ends were cut back, 5 bases at V and 4 bases at J, with 15 bases in the middle. The CDR3 consists of 14 residues.

This clonotype has at least ten counts. This chain joins TRBV9 and TRBJ1-1; D is unclear. Germline loops: CDR1 SGDLS, CDR2 YYNGEE. The CDR3 covers 13 residues. Trimming removed 2 bases at V and 4 bases at J, with 9 bases between. The CDR3 DNA follows: TGTGCCAGCAGCGTCGACGGCGGCACTGAAGCTTTCTTT. Protein sequence: CASSVDGGTEAFF.

This clonotype was seen repeatedly, ten times or more. The chain recombines TRBV29-1 with TRBJ1-1, with TRBD1 as a possible D gene (5 bases). CDR1 is SQVTM, CDR2 ANQGSEA, per germline. The CDR3 runs to 15 residues. V was clipped by 2 bases and J by 0 bases, with 13 bases between them. The CDR3 nucleotides read TGCAGCGTTGAAAGTGTAGGACATATGAACACTGAAGCTTTCTTT. Protein sequence: CSVESVGHMNTEAFF.

V gene TRBV20-1 combines with J gene TRBJ2-7; the D gene is possibly TRBD2 (6 bases). The germline V gene has CDR1 DFQATT and CDR2 SNEGSKA (reference sequence). The CDR3 contains 15 residues. V was clipped by 0 bases and J by 2 bases, with 14 bases between them. The CDR3 here is CSARDRARGTYEQYF. The DNA for the CDR3 is TGCAGTGCTAGAGATCGGGCACGGGGGACCTACGAGCAGTACTTC.

Many counts were recorded for this clonotype. The chain carries TRBV24-1 and TRBJ2-7; 8 nucleotides agree with TRBD1. The CDR3 consists of 17 residues. The trim removed 12 bases at V and 5 bases at J, leaving 23 bases unmatched. In germline, CDR1 is KGHDR, CDR2 SFDVKD. The CDR3 nucleotides read TGTGCCTCCTCTCCTTCTGACCCCGGGGACAGGTTTAACGAGCAGTACTTC. Residues: CASSPSDPGDRFNEQYF.

The rearrangement links TRBV30 to TRBJ1-5; D remains unclear. V lost 0 bases and J 0 bases, leaving 12 bases between the germline ends. From germline, CDR1 is GTSNPN and CDR2 SVGIG (reference sequence). The CDR3 contains 16 residues. The CDR3 DNA reads as TGTGCCTGGAGTGTACGGTTGGGGTTTAGCAATCAGCCCCAGCATTTT. It yields the protein CAWSVRLGFSNQPQHF.

This clonotype came up a few times. The V call is TRBV11-2, the J call TRBJ2-7; tentative D call: TRBD2 (5 bases). Germline loops: CDR1 SGHAT, CDR2 FQNNGV. The CDR3 is 17 residues long. Trimming cost V 4 bases and J 2 bases, with 21 bases left between them. Here the CDR3 DNA reads TGTGCCAGCAGCTCTAGCCCACCCGGGCAGGAGACCTACGAGCAGTACTTC. Amino acid sequence: CASSSSPPGQETYEQYF. The entire variable domain, with the rest obtained from reference TRBV11-2 and TRBJ2-7, is as follows: EAGVAQSPRYKIIEKRQSVAFWCNPISGHATLYWYQQILGQGPKLLIQFQNNGVVDDSQLPKDRFSAERLKGVDSTLKIQPAKLEDSAVYLCASSSSPPGQETYEQYFGPGTRLTVT.

This clonotype has a handful of counts. This chain joins TRBV5-1 and TRBJ2-1, with TRBD2 matching over 7 bases. Germline assignment: CDR1 SGHRS and CDR2 YFSETQ. CDR3 length equals 14 residues. With V trimmed by 4 bases and J by 10 bases, 11 bases remained unmatched. This CDR3 is CASSPGTSEGEQFF. The CDR3 coding sequence is TGCGCCAGCAGCCCGGGTACTAGCGAAGGGGAGCAGTTCTTC.

This clonotype was seen at least ten times. The chain links TRBV28 to TRBJ1-1; D is uncertain. Per germline, CDR1 MDHEN and CDR2 SYDVKM. The ends were cut back, 2 bases at V and 4 bases at J, with 8 bases in the middle. The CDR3 runs 13 residues. CDR3 coding DNA: TGTGCCAGCAGTTTAGGGTGGGCCACTGAAGCTTTCTTT. Translated, it gives CASSLGWATEAFF. The whole variable domain, remainder taken from reference TRBV28 and TRBJ1-1, is DVKVTQSSRYLVKRTGEKVFLECVQDMDHENMFWYRQDPGLGLRLIYFSYDVKMKEKGDIPEGYSVSREKKERFSLILESASTNQTSMYLCASSLGWATEAFFGQGTRLTVV.

V usage is TRBV19 and J usage is TRBJ2-3; D might be TRBD2 (6 bases). The CDR3 is made up of 14 amino acids. Germline lookup yields CDR1 LNHDA and CDR2 SQIVND (reference sequence). The ends were cut back, 4 bases at V and 4 bases at J, with 12 bases in the middle. The CDR3 loop reads CASSTGGFADTQYF. The CDR3 DNA is TGTGCCAGTAGTACCGGGGGTTTCGCAGATACGCAGTATTTT.

This clonotype was counted at least ten times. The V and J genes are TRBV2 and TRBJ2-5, with 10 bases aligning to TRBD2. The germline V gene encodes CDR1 SNHLY and CDR2 FYNNEI. CDR3 size: 15 residues. J was trimmed by 4 bases and V by 3 bases; bases with no gene match: 5. The CDR3 DNA is TGTGCCAGCAGTGACCCACTAGCGGGAATAGAGACCCAGTACTTC. Encoded protein: CASSDPLAGIETQYF.

The rearrangement links TRBV5-1 to TRBJ2-1; TRBD1 aligns across 9 bases. Germline-derived CDR1 and CDR2 are SGHRS and YFSETQ. The CDR3 has 18 residues. V lost 4 bases to trimming and J lost 3 bases; unmatched junction nucleotides: 14. Here the CDR3 DNA reads TGCGCCAGCAGCGACATAGCGGGCACAGGGGGCAACTACAATGAGCAGTTCTTC. This codes for CASSDIAGTGGNYNEQFF.

The table lists this clonotype with many counts. The chain carries TRBV28 and TRBJ1-1; no clear D. This CDR3 contains 14 residues. Per germline, CDR1 MDHEN and CDR2 SYDVKM. Deletions cut 4 bases from V and 1 base from J, with 10 bases between. CDR3 protein: CASSSSSANTEAFF. CDR3 in DNA: TGTGCCAGCAGTTCTTCCTCGGCGAACACTGAAGCTTTCTTT.

This clonotype was recorded a few times. One base away lies a much larger clone, so this may be a sequencing read error. The rearrangement links TRBV12-3 or TRBV12-4 to TRBJ2-7; 8 bases are shared with TRBD1. The CDR3 runs to 13 residues. With 6 bases clipped from V and 2 bases from J, the junction kept 3 bases outside the gene matches. This chain's CDR3 is CASSRQGTYEQYF. As DNA, the CDR3 is TGTGCCAGCAGCCGACAGGGGACCTACGAGCAGTACTTC.

This clonotype was found a few times. The chain employs TRBV7-3 and TRBJ2-2; 8 nucleotides agree with TRBD2. Germline V CDR1 and CDR2: SGHTA, FQGTGA. J gave up 4 bases and V 3 bases, and 4 bases lay outside the gene matches. The CDR3 is 15 amino acids. The CDR3 is CASSFRAGVTGELFF. CDR3 nucleotide sequence: TGTGCCAGCAGCTTTCGAGCGGGAGTCACCGGGGAGCTGTTTTTT.